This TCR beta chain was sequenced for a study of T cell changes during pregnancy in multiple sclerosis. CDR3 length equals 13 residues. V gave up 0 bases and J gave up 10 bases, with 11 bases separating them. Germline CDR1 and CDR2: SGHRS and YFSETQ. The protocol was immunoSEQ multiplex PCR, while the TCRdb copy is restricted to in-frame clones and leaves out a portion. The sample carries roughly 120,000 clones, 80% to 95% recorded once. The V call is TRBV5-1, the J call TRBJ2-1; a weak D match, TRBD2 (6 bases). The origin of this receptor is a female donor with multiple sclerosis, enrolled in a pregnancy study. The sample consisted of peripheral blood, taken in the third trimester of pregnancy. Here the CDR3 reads CASSLAPSEEQFF. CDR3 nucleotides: TGCGCCAGCAGCTTGGCGCCTAGCGAAGAGCAGTTCTTC.